This T cell receptor (beta chain) was profiled in a study of Ad26.COV2.S vaccination and SARS-CoV-2 variants. Study overall: Participants got Ad26.COV2.S intramuscularly, once or twice 56 days apart.

Here immunoSEQ multiplex PCR was the method, and the copy in TCRdb shows in-frame clones only, minus some. The sample holds about 350,000 clones, approximately 85% seen once. This clone was detected only once. Its antigen is currently unknown. Whole-study findings and limits: In vaccinated individuals, spike-specific CD8+ and CD4+ T cell responses reportedly displayed substantial breadth.

Treatment meaning: over 15 received Ad26.COV2.S at low or high dose, single or two shots; about five received placebo; per-sample allocation not given. Sampling was performed 63 days after the first vaccine or placebo injection. A Boston adult aged 18-55 years was the donor. SARS-CoV-2 spike from the Wuhan strain was encoded by the vaccine, an Ad26 vector. Trimming shortened V by 4 bases and J by 0 bases, and 16 bases separated the two germline ends. CDR3 length equals 17 residues. CDR1 LGHDT and CDR2 YNNKEL come from the germline V gene (reference sequence). V is TRBV3-1 (or the pseudogene TRBV3-2) and J is TRBJ2-1; D is possibly TRBD2 (6 bases). The receptor was isolated from a person aged 18 to 65 who received the Ad26.COV2.S COVID-19 vaccine or a placebo. The sample here was peripheral blood, taken in a trial of Ad26.COV2.S vaccine versus placebo. CDR3 amino acids: CASSPVGGPSSYNEQFF. As DNA, the CDR3 is TGTGCCAGCAGCCCTGTCGGGGGTCCAAGCTCCTACAATGAGCAGTTCTTC.